Below, one T cell receptor beta chain is given with its context. The data were obtained in a study of a mutant IDH1 vaccine in newly diagnosed glioma. The germline CDR1 and CDR2 sequences are LNHDA and SQIVND (reference sequence). The CDR3 sequence is 14 residues long. V lost 0 bases, J lost 6 bases, and 12 bases lay in between. The assay was immunoSEQ multiplex PCR, and TCRdb's table has in-frame clones only and misses some. In the table there are 20,000 to 30,000 clones, just over 90% of which are singletons. Time point in this sample: baseline, week 1 (first vaccination visit). Treatment described: pre-vaccination baseline after standard-of-care therapy.

Sequenced here: PBMCs, sampled from a glioma patient treated with radiotherapy, temozolomide or both. V usage is TRBV19 and J usage is TRBJ2-7; D is unresolved. The clonotype comes from a man aged 30 to 39 with glioma. The chain's CDR3 is CASSIEGGVGEQYF. The CDR3 coding sequence is TGTGCCAGTAGTATAGAGGGCGGCGTGGGCGAGCAGTACTTC.